These T cell receptor beta chains were read from a single sample in a study of T cells in Graves' hyperthyroidism and ophthalmopathy. TCRdb independently ran MiXCR on the multiplex PCR reads; one entry per CDR3 protein. The data contain more than 300,000 distinct CDR3 sequences, approximately 13% of them singletons. Specimen: blood. The receptors were sampled from a woman aged 55-70 years with Graves' hyperthyroidism. Both conserved end residues are part of each CDR3. A D gene is named only where the DNA matches it firmly. The size entry is marked missing in some rows and otherwise reads once, few, many or a size class.

v_call	j_call	d_call	clone_size	cdr3_aa	cdr3_nt
TRBV20-1	TRBJ2-7	TRBD1	many	CSALDRSSYEQYF	TGCAGTGCACTGGACAGGAGCTCCTACGAGCAGTACTTC
TRBV19	TRBJ1-2	.	.	CASSISILGRVGYTF	TGTGCCAGTAGTATTAGTATTTTGGGACGAGTTGGCTACACCTTC
TRBV7-8	TRBJ1-5	.	many	CASSLVRDQPQHF	TGTGCCAGCAGCTTAGTCAGGGATCAGCCCCAGCATTTT
TRBV7-8	TRBJ2-5	.	.	CASSSRGGQATQYF	TGTGCCAGCAGCTCTCGGGGGGGACAGGCGACCCAGTACTTC
TRBV4-1	TRBJ2-1	.	.	CASSPRTPSYNEQFF	TGCGCCAGCAGCCCTAGGACCCCGTCCTACAATGAGCAGTTCTTC
TRBV5-1	TRBJ2-3	.	many	CASSLGLRDTQYF	TGCGCCAGCAGCTTGGGGCTCAGAGATACGCAGTATTTT
TRBV20-1	TRBJ2-5	.	many	CSALYQGGGETQYF	TGCAGTGCTCTATACCAGGGAGGAGGAGAGACCCAGTACTTC
TRBV19	TRBJ1-4	.	.	CASRMALGTEKLFF	TGTGCCAGTAGGATGGCCTTGGGTACTGAAAAACTGTTTTTT
TRBV20-1	TRBJ1-4	.	many	CSARASGGEKLFF	TGCAGTGCTAGAGCCTCCGGGGGGGAAAAACTGTTTTTT
TRBV14	TRBJ2-4	.	many	CASIPSGFLAKNIQYF	TGTGCCAGCATTCCCTCCGGCTTTCTAGCCAAAAACATTCAGTACTTC
TRBV11-3	TRBJ1-5	.	.	CASSYSKQRLGGNQPQHF	TGTGCCAGCAGTTACTCGAAACAGCGCCTGGGGGGCAATCAGCCCCAGCATTTT
TRBV18	TRBJ1-4	.	many	CASSPTYTPEKLFF	TGTGCCAGCTCACCAACCTACACCCCGGAAAAACTGTTTTTT
TRBV12-3/TRBV12-4	TRBJ1-6	.	many	CASSFAGFSPLHF	TGTGCCAGCAGTTTTGCGGGATTCTCACCCCTCCACTTT
TRBV6-1	TRBJ2-7	TRBD1	many	CASSNPRPGGNEQYF	TGTGCCAGCAGTAACCCTCGTCCAGGGGGAAACGAGCAGTACTTC
TRBV6-6	TRBJ2-7	TRBD2	many	CASSYSTSGLRYKQYF	TGTGCCAGCAGTTACAGCACTAGCGGTCTGAGGTACAAGCAGTACTTC
TRBV20-1	TRBJ1-3	.	.	CSASFGGSGNTIYF	TGCAGTGCTAGTTTTGGGGGCTCTGGAAACACCATATATTTT
TRBV5-8	TRBJ1-5	.	few	CASSLAGGESNQPQHF	TGTGCCAGCAGCTTGGCTGGGGGCGAGAGCAATCAGCCCCAGCATTTT
TRBV7-2	TRBJ2-1	.	many	CASSLERMRRGEQFF	TGTGCCAGCAGCTTAGAACGGATGAGGAGGGGTGAGCAGTTCTTC
TRBV19	TRBJ2-7	TRBD2	many	CASTTSSGRVHEQYF	TGTGCCAGTACCACGTCTAGCGGGAGGGTGCACGAGCAGTACTTC
TRBV7-2	TRBJ2-3	.	many	CASGGYTDTQYF	TGTGCCAGTGGGGGGTACACAGATACGCAGTATTTT
TRBV29-1	TRBJ2-7	.	few	CSVAYTGEQYF	TGCAGCGTCGCTTATACCGGCGAGCAGTACTTC
TRBV9	TRBJ2-1	TRBD2	many	CASSVHGLVVDEQFF	TGTGCCAGCAGCGTCCATGGACTAGTAGTCGATGAGCAGTTCTTC
TRBV3-1	TRBJ1-2	TRBD1	many	CASSQWTGADGYTF	TGTGCCAGCAGCCAGTGGACAGGGGCGGATGGCTACACCTTC
TRBV2	TRBJ2-1	TRBD2	many	CARSSGQYKDYNEQFF	TGTGCCAGATCTAGCGGTCAATATAAGGATTACAATGAGCAGTTCTTC
TRBV6-5	TRBJ1-2	.	many	CASSYDSAVNYGYTF	TGTGCCAGCAGTTACGACAGCGCCGTTAACTATGGCTACACCTTC
TRBV6-1	TRBJ2-5	TRBD1	many	CASRIGQGGETQYF	TGTGCCAGCAGGATTGGACAGGGCGGTGAGACCCAGTACTTC
TRBV20-1	TRBJ2-1	.	many	CSASGGRGPRSNEQFF	TGCAGTGCTAGTGGGGGTCGGGGCCCACGCTCCAATGAGCAGTTCTTC
TRBV24-1	TRBJ2-1	TRBD2	many	CATSDNERGSSYNEQFF	TGTGCCACCAGTGACAATGAGCGGGGGAGCTCCTACAATGAGCAGTTCTTC
TRBV11-3	TRBJ1-1	.	many	CASSLIGGRGTEAFF	TGTGCCAGCAGCTTAATCGGGGGCCGAGGCACTGAAGCTTTCTTT
TRBV12-3/TRBV12-4	TRBJ2-2	.	many	CASSRNRVGTGELFF	TGTGCCAGCAGTCGTAACAGGGTGGGCACCGGGGAGCTGTTTTTT
TRBV6-6	TRBJ1-2	.	few	CASSYLQGGNYGYTF	TGTGCCAGCAGTTACCTACAGGGAGGTAACTATGGCTACACCTTC
TRBV6-1	TRBJ1-5	.	many	CASSDTTRGVQPQHF	TGTGCCAGCAGTGACACCACCCGTGGGGTTCAGCCCCAGCATTTT
TRBV12-3/TRBV12-4	TRBJ2-6	.	.	CASSLARGANVLTF	TGTGCCAGCAGTTTAGCGAGAGGGGCCAACGTCCTGACTTTC
TRBV7-3	TRBJ2-1	TRBD2	many	CASSPSWRERNNEQFF	TGTGCCAGCAGCCCCTCTTGGCGGGAGAGGAACAATGAGCAGTTCTTC
TRBV3-1	TRBJ1-1	.	many	CASSQDGHWGRTEAFF	TGTGCCAGCAGCCAAGACGGGCATTGGGGGAGGACTGAAGCTTTCTTT